These 17 T cell receptor beta chains share one sample of origin, sequenced in a study of shared clonotypes between healthy human individuals. Assay: immunoSEQ multiplex PCR; the TCRdb copy retains only in-frame clones and omits some. The repertoire holds approximately 1.9 million clones, with roughly 95% as singletons. As defined, naive CD8 cells were CD45RO-negative and positively selected for CCR7, with terminally differentiated effector memory CD45RA+ cells excluded. Sequencing used naive CD8+ T cells from PBMCs. All receptors derive from a young man in good health. Some clones in this sample may be carry-over from other donors' samples.

The genes are TRBV11-2 and TRBJ2-3; 8 bases agree with TRBD2. The CDR3 loop spans 17 amino acids. Germline values: CDR1 SGHAT, CDR2 FQNNGV. Losses at the gene ends were 0 bases for V and 2 bases for J; bases not matched to a gene: 7. CDR3 coding DNA: TGTGCCAGCAGCTTAGAAGTTAGCGGGGCGACCACAGATACGCAGTATTTT. It is translated as CASSLEVSGATTDTQYF. The full variable domain, in which reference TRBV11-2 and TRBJ2-3 provide the parts outside the CDR3, is EAGVAQSPRYKIIEKRQSVAFWCNPISGHATLYWYQQILGQGPKLLIQFQNNGVVDDSQLPKDRFSAERLKGVDSTLKIQPAKLEDSAVYLCASSLEVSGATTDTQYFGPGTRLTVL.

V gene TRBV4-1 combines with J gene TRBJ1-4, with D maybe TRBD1 (5 bases). The V end was cut by 2 bases, the J end by 8 bases, with 21 bases between. Germline V CDR1 and CDR2: MGHRA, YSYEKL. The CDR3 runs 17 residues. DNA for the CDR3: TGCGCCAGCAGCCAAAGGATGGTCCAGGGTTCAAAAGAAAAACTGTTTTTT. It encodes CASSQRMVQGSKEKLFF.

The V and J genes are TRBV19 and TRBJ2-3; unclear D gene. Trimming took 7 bases from V and 2 from J, leaving 10 bases between them. CDR3 size: 13 residues. Germline CDR1 and CDR2: LNHDA and SQIVND (reference sequence). The CDR3 spells CASKETLTDTQYF. DNA of the CDR3: TGTGCCAGTAAGGAGACTCTCACAGATACGCAGTATTTT.

V and J are TRBV7-9 and TRBJ1-1; TRBD1 aligns across 7 bases. CDR1 and CDR2 (germline): SEHNR, FQNEAQ (reference sequence). CDR3 length: 15 residues. J gave up 0 bases and V 3 bases, and 4 bases lay outside the gene matches. DNA of the CDR3: TGTGCCAGCAGCTTGGGGACAGCTATGAACACTGAAGCTTTCTTT. Encoded protein: CASSLGTAMNTEAFF.

The chain is built from TRBV4-2 and TRBJ2-5, with D tentatively TRBD2 (5 bases). The CDR3 consists of 16 residues. Trimming cost V 1 base and J 2 bases, with 14 bases left between them. Germline V CDR1 and CDR2: LGHNA, YNFKEQ. DNA for the CDR3: TGTGCCAGCAGCCAAGTGGCAACGGGGTTTCAAGAGACCCAGTACTTC. Its protein is CASSQVATGFQETQYF.

The chain recombines TRBV29-1 with TRBJ1-2; no firm D call. The CDR3 is 11 residues long. The germline CDR1 and CDR2 sequences are SQVTM and ANQGSEA. V was pared by 1 base and J by 6 bases, with 6 bases between. CDR3 region: CSVEVEDGYTF. CDR3 bases: TGCAGCGTTGAAGTGGAGGATGGCTACACCTTC. The full variable domain, rest sourced from reference TRBV29-1 and TRBJ1-2, is SAVISQKPSRDICQRGTSLTIQCQVDSQVTMMFWYRQQPGQSLTLIATANQGSEATYESGFVIDKFPISRPNLTFSTLTVSNMSPEDSSIYLCSVEVEDGYTFGSGTRLTVV.

The CDR3 bases are TGTGCCACCAGCAGATACTCCAATCTGGATGAGCAGTTCTTC. This gives the protein CATSRYSNLDEQFF. This chain connects TRBV15 to TRBJ2-1; no clear D gene. The CDR3 sequence is 14 residues long. CDR1 and CDR2 (germline): LNHNV, YYDKDF (reference sequence). The V gene lost 2 bases and the J gene lost 8 bases, with 13 bases spanning the gap.

Concerning this clone itself: Additional DNA sequences in this sample encode the identical CDR3. The rearrangement uses TRBV6-5 and TRBJ1-1; D not certain. The CDR3 consists of 13 residues. Trimming took 0 bases from V and 8 from J, leaving 10 bases between them. Germline V lookup: CDR1 MNHEY, CDR2 SVGAGI. In DNA form, the CDR3 reads TGTGCCAGCAGTTACTCGTGGGCGACGGAAGCTTTCTTT. It yields the protein CASSYSWATEAFF.

The J gene is TRBJ2-2, the V gene TRBV29-1; D not certain. Germline V gives CDR1 SQVTM, CDR2 ANQGSEA. The CDR3 loop spans 14 amino acids. Trimming left V 0 bases short and J 6 bases short, with 11 bases between. CDR3 sequence: CSVEDRELPGELFF. The CDR3 DNA follows: TGCAGCGTTGAAGATCGAGAGCTGCCCGGGGAGCTGTTTTTT.

Regarding this clone: Other DNA sequences in the sample encode the same CDR3. V usage is TRBV28 and J usage is TRBJ2-7; 12 nucleotides align to TRBD1. Germline CDR1 reads MDHEN; CDR2 reads SYDVKM. J gave up 4 bases and V 8 bases, and 6 bases lay outside the gene matches. This CDR3 comprises 14 residues. CDR3 nucleotide sequence: TGTGCCAGCCGCCGGGGACAGGGGGCTTACGAGCAGTACTTC. Translated, it gives CASRRGQGAYEQYF.

This clone appeared once. The chain carries TRBV11-3 and TRBJ2-1; TRBD2 matches at 11 bases. V shed 1 base, J shed 0 bases, and the junction held 8 bases outside the gene matches. Germline V gene lookup returns CDR1 SGHNT and CDR2 YENEEA. The CDR3 runs to 19 residues. The CDR3 DNA follows: TGTGCCAGCAGCTTAGGACTAGCGGGACCATCGAGCTCCTACAATGAGCAGTTCTTC. Translation: CASSLGLAGPSSSYNEQFF.

J is TRBJ1-4 and V is TRBV7-9; 7 positions agree with TRBD1. CDR3 length: 15 amino acids. V lost 3 bases, J lost 5 bases, and 6 bases stayed unmatched. The germline V gene encodes CDR1 SEHNR and CDR2 FQNEAQ (reference sequence). The CDR3 DNA reads TGTGCCAGCAGCTTCCAGGGACAGAAGAATGAAAAACTGTTTTTT. Translated, it gives CASSFQGQKNEKLFF.

The chain joins TRBV5-1 to TRBJ2-7; D is uncertain. Trimming removed 4 bases at V and 5 bases at J, with 10 bases between. Per the germline V gene, CDR1 is SGHRS and CDR2 is YFSETQ. The CDR3 loop spans 12 amino acids. The CDR3 sequence: CASSPPAHEQYF. CDR3 sequence (DNA): TGCGCCAGCAGCCCCCCGGCCCACGAGCAGTACTTC.

The V call is TRBV7-6, the J call TRBJ1-1, with 11 nucleotides matching TRBD1. J was trimmed by 0 bases and V by 8 bases; bases with no gene match: 8. CDR1 and CDR2 from the germline V gene are SGHVS and FNYEAQ. The CDR3 totals 16 residues. DNA of the CDR3: TGTGCCAGCTCAAGGACAGGGGGCATGATGAACACTGAAGCTTTCTTT. Translated, it gives CASSRTGGMMNTEAFF.

This clone came up once. In nucleotides, the CDR3 is TGTGCCAGCAGCCAAGCTGTTAGCGGGGCCTACGAGCAGTACTTC. Its translation: CASSQAVSGAYEQYF. V and J are TRBV4-2 and TRBJ2-7; 8 nucleotides agree with TRBD2. The CDR3 contains 15 residues. The germline gives CDR1 LGHNA, CDR2 YNFKEQ. After removal of 1 base from V and 2 bases from J, the junction contained 4 bases not matched to a gene.

This chain connects TRBV19 to TRBJ2-6; 9 nucleotides agree with TRBD1. The CDR3 spans 16 residues. Germline-derived CDR1 and CDR2 are LNHDA and SQIVND (reference sequence). CDR3 in DNA: TGTGCTTCACTAGGGACAGGGATCTCTGGGGCCAACGTCCTGACTTTC. It encodes CASLGTGISGANVLTF.

In this sample, this clone turned up once. The rearrangement joins TRBV11-3 to TRBJ2-1; D is perhaps TRBD2 (6 bases). With 3 bases removed from V and 6 bases from J, the gap between germline ends came to 12 bases. The CDR3 length is 14 residues. In germline, CDR1 is SGHNT, CDR2 YENEEA. The CDR3 here is CASSFLRGSNEQFF. As DNA, the CDR3 is TGTGCCAGCAGCTTCCTCCGGGGGTCCAATGAGCAGTTCTTC. The full variable domain, its missing parts supplied by reference TRBV11-3 and TRBJ2-1, is EAGVVQSPRYKIIEKKQPVAFWCNPISGHNTLYWYLQNLGQGPELLIRYENEEAVDDSQLPKDRFSAERLKGVDSTLKIQPAELGDSAVYLCASSFLRGSNEQFFGPGTRLTVL.